These T cell receptor beta chains were read from a single sample in a study of blood T cell repertoires in COVID-19. Measured with immunoSEQ multiplex PCR; TCRdb has only the in-frame clones, and not every one. The sample has around 56,000 clones; 70% to 75% are singletons. Sequencing was performed on peripheral blood. The receptors shown here come from a woman aged 70-85 years with acute or convalescent COVID-19. CDR3s include the opening cysteine and the closing phenylalanine or tryptophan. D genes are given only for firm matches. Expanded clones get a size class; other rows say once, few or many, or leave the size out.

TRBD1 TRBJ1-6 TRBV5-5 - TGTGCCAGCAGCCAGGGGGTAACAAATAATTCACCCCTCCACTTT CASSQGVTNNSPLHF
- TRBJ1-4 TRBV5-4 once TGTGCCAGCAGCCGCACAGGGCTAGATGAAAAACTGTTTTTT CASSRTGLDEKLFF
TRBD1 TRBJ1-1 TRBV6-5 - TGTGCCAGCCGAAGGGGGCTGAACACTGAAGCTTTCTTT CASRRGLNTEAFF
TRBD2 TRBJ2-2 TRBV5-1 - TGCGCCAGCAAACGTGTGGCGGGGGGTCAGAACACCGGGGAGCTGTTTTTT CASKRVAGGQNTGELFF
TRBD1 TRBJ1-4 TRBV19 - TGTGCCAGTAAGGAGTCGGGACAGGGGGCATCTAATGAAAAACTGTTTTTT CASKESGQGASNEKLFF
TRBD2 TRBJ2-1 TRBV5-1 - TGCGCCAGCAGCTGGCGGGGGGGCTCCTACAATGAGCAGTTCTTC CASSWRGGSYNEQFF
TRBD1 TRBJ2-5 TRBV19 - TGTGCCAGTAGTTTAGGGGACAGCCCTCAAGAGACCCAGTACTTC CASSLGDSPQETQYF
- TRBJ2-1 TRBV5-1 once TGCGCCAGCAGCTTGATTATGAGGGGGTATGGCAATGAGCAGTTCTTC CASSLIMRGYGNEQFF
- TRBJ1-2 TRBV5-1 once TGCGCCAGCAGTCCCACGGGGGGACCTTATGGCTACACCTTC CASSPTGGPYGYTF
- TRBJ2-3 TRBV9 - TGTGCCAGCAGCGTGGGGCCTCTTGAAGATACGCAGTATTTT CASSVGPLEDTQYF
- TRBJ1-1 TRBV18 - TGTGCCAGCTCACCAGTGGGGGCCGCGGTCACTGAAGCTTTCTTT CASSPVGAAVTEAFF
- TRBJ1-2 TRBV15 - TGTGCCACCAGCTCTGCCGTGGGGGGTAACTATGGCTACACCTTC CATSSAVGGNYGYTF
- TRBJ1-3 TRBV27 - TGTGCCAGCAGCTACGGGGGGGGGACAGGAAACACCATATATTTT CASSYGGGTGNTIYF
- TRBJ1-2 TRBV7-9 - TGTGCCAGCAGCCAGAATTACTATGGCTACACCTTC CASSQNYYGYTF
- TRBJ2-7 TRBV10-3 - TGTGCCATCAGCGCCAATACCCGGGACATGAGCGAGCAGTACTTC CAISANTRDMSEQYF
- TRBJ1-1 TRBV7-8 - TGTGCCAGCAGCTTCCCGGGGAACACTGAAGCTTTCTTT CASSFPGNTEAFF
TRBD2 TRBJ2-1 TRBV3-1/TRBV3-2 - TGTGCCAGCAGCCAAGGACTAGCGGGGGGGAATGAGCAGTTCTTC CASSQGLAGGNEQFF
TRBD1 TRBJ1-1 TRBV3-1/TRBV3-2 once TGTGCCAGCAGCCCAGCGACAGGGATGGGCACTGAAGCTTTCTTT CASSPATGMGTEAFF